What follows describes a single T cell receptor (beta chain). The specificity of this receptor is unknown. No base quality values were provided; no much bigger clone lies one nucleotide off. The immunoSEQ Assay, a bias-controlled multiplex PCR, was used to amplify TCRbeta CDR3 regions from genomic DNA. The original pipeline was this. Within the assay, amplification of reference gene primers was used to estimate how many nucleated cells each sample contained. To quantify the absolute abundance of each unique TCRbeta CDR3 rearrangement, sequence reads were collapsed and filtered. For each sample, productive Simpson clonality was calculated by taking the square root of Simpson's diversity index across productive rearrangements. Sourced from immuneACCESS, this table was stored by TCRdb with only in-frame sequences that have V and J called. A share of the clones is absent; for the studies checked, an unresolved V gene accounts for under half, and the remainder has no known explanation. V and J calls and clone size are given by that table; D and trimming were obtained from the DNA. Recorded for this sample are 190,000 or so clones; around 86% of them occurred a single time. Less than 3% of the sample lies in the top ten.

Each collaborating institution followed its own protocols to collect whole blood in K2EDTA tubes. For TCRbeta analysis, collaborator samples were shipped as frozen whole blood, as isolated PBMCs, or as DNA extracted from either sample type. This sample was included in a study of blood T cell repertoires in COVID-19 (TCRdb year 2020). About the study as a whole: The collaborator samples originated in the United States, Italy and Spain and spanned the acute and convalescent phases of COVID-19. The material from the prospective study consisted of cDNA or gDNA derived from T cells, B-cell-depleted T cells, or PBMCs. The dataset comprised deeply sampled blood TCRbeta repertoires from subjects exposed to, actively infected with, or recovered from COVID-19. A freely available public database, intended as a resource for researchers studying the immune response to SARS-CoV-2, is where the repertoires were released. Samples were obtained from the ongoing ImmuneRACE study (first 160 participants) and from roughly 1,300 subjects provided by 6 global collaborators. The sample metadata nearly always contained a de-identified subject ID, COVID-19 status, age in years and sex. Where HLA class I and class II types were available, the types were taken from metadata supplied by the sample provider, not from assay-based typing.

Broad study findings and their caveats: Clinical and demographic metadata were provided uncurated, with the amount varying by source and participant.

The sequenced sample was peripheral blood. This receptor was obtained from a man between 40 and 49 years old with active or convalescent COVID-19.

The nucleotides read TGTGCCAGCAGCCAAGGGACCCGGGGGAACATTCAGTACTTC. The translation is CASSQGTRGNIQYF. The receptor chain draws on TRBV3-1 (or the pseudogene TRBV3-2) and TRBJ2-4; the D gene is perhaps TRBD2, from 6 matching bases. For CDR1 and CDR2, the germline V gene (reference sequence) lists LGHDT and YNNKEL. V was cut back by 1 base and J by 7 bases, leaving a gap of 11 bases between them. The CDR3 contains 14 residues, cysteine and phenylalanine counted. Solely the CDR3 DNA is kept, with 42 bases framed from the first base.